The 11 T cell receptor beta chains given below trace back to one sample, sequenced in a study of blood T cell repertoires in COVID-19. Sequencing was performed with immunoSEQ multiplex PCR; in TCRdb, only in-frame clones are kept and a portion is missing. The table has 60,000 to 65,000 clones, approximately 80% seen once; the top ten hold 5.6%. The sample comprised peripheral blood. The receptors here all came from a woman aged 60-75 years with acute or convalescent COVID-19.

This chain connects TRBV5-1 to TRBJ1-3; a weak D match, TRBD1 (5 bases). Trimming stripped 1 base from V and 0 bases from J, with 8 bases between. The CDR3 is made up of 15 amino acids. Germline CDR1 reads SGHRS; CDR2 reads YFSETQ. The CDR3 loop is CASSLMGGSGNTIYF. The CDR3 DNA follows: TGCGCCAGCAGCTTGATGGGGGGCTCTGGAAACACCATATATTTT.

This clone turned up a few times. The chain links TRBV5-6 to TRBJ1-1, with 11 bases aligning to TRBD1. J gave up 11 bases and V 4 bases, and 13 bases lay outside the gene matches. The germline CDR1 and CDR2 sequences are SGHDT and YYEEEE. The CDR3 totals 15 residues. The CDR3 DNA follows: TGTGCCAGCAGCCTAGGACAGGGGGCTAGTGTTGGGGCTTTCTTT. Amino acid sequence: CASSLGQGASVGAFF.

The J gene is TRBJ1-2, the V gene TRBV3-1 (or the pseudogene TRBV3-2); tentative D call: TRBD1 (6 bases). The CDR3 length is 12 residues. Per the germline V gene, CDR1 is LGHDT and CDR2 is YNNKEL (reference sequence). V was cut by 8 bases and J by 2 bases, with 9 bases left in between. Written as DNA, the CDR3 is TGTGCCAGCGGGGGCCGCAACTATGGCTACACCTTC. This gives the protein CASGGRNYGYTF.

The V gene is TRBV19, the J gene TRBJ1-2; the D gene is possibly TRBD1 (6 bases). V shed 5 bases and J shed 7 bases, with 11 bases lying between them. This CDR3 has 12 amino acids. Looked up from germline, CDR1 is LNHDA and CDR2 is SQIVND (reference sequence). CDR3 bases: TGTGCCAGTAGTTTCAGGGGTGGTGGCTACACCTTC. Translated, it gives CASSFRGGGYTF.

V is TRBV11-2 and J is TRBJ1-1; D perhaps matches TRBD1 (6 bases). V was trimmed by 0 bases and J by 11 bases, leaving 10 bases between them. The germline V gene has CDR1 SGHAT and CDR2 FQNNGV. This CDR3 has 12 amino acids. CDR3 region: CASSLEPGVAFF. CDR3 DNA sequence: TGTGCCAGCAGCTTAGAGCCAGGGGTCGCTTTCTTT.

This chain links TRBV23-1 with TRBJ1-1, with 7 nucleotides matching TRBD1. TRBV23-1 is known as an ORF, though its function is uncertain. There are 13 residues in the CDR3. V was clipped by 6 bases and J by 5 bases; unmatched bases: 6. As DNA, the CDR3 is TGCGCCAGCAGGACAGGGAAAGGAACTGAAGCTTTCTTT. It specifies CASRTGKGTEAFF.

J is TRBJ1-2 and V is TRBV19, with D tentatively TRBD1 (6 bases). Trimming took off 3 bases at V and 8 bases at J, with 13 bases between the two ends. This CDR3 contains 13 residues. Per the germline V gene, CDR1 is LNHDA and CDR2 is SQIVND (reference sequence). The CDR3 region has the DNA TGTGCCAGTAGTATTACAGGGAGAGGCGGCTACACCTTC. Protein sequence: CASSITGRGGYTF. The whole variable domain, remainder taken from reference TRBV19 and TRBJ1-2, is DGGITQSPKYLFRKEGQNVTLSCEQNLNHDAMYWYRQDPGQGLRLIYYSQIVNDFQKGDIAEGYSVSREKKESFPLTVTSAQKNPTAFYLCASSITGRGGYTFGSGTRLTVV.

The gene calls are TRBV27 and TRBJ1-4; D is ambiguous. Trimming left V 4 bases short and J 6 bases short, with 15 bases between. This CDR3 is 15 amino acids long. Germline V gene lookup returns CDR1 MNHEY and CDR2 SMNVEV (reference sequence). The CDR3 sequence: CASSSDLGQDEKLFF. CDR3 nucleotides: TGTGCCAGCAGTTCGGACTTGGGCCAGGATGAAAAACTGTTTTTT.

The rearrangement joins TRBV11-2 to TRBJ2-1; 8 bases map to TRBD2. The J segment lost 5 bases and the V segment lost 7 bases, leaving 10 bases of the junction unmatched. The CDR3 totals 15 residues. Germline V lookup: CDR1 SGHAT, CDR2 FQNNGV. CDR3 amino acids: CASTPGGPRDNEQFF. The DNA of the CDR3 is TGTGCCAGCACCCCGGGGGGGCCTAGGGACAATGAGCAGTTCTTC.

This chain links TRBV3-1 (or the pseudogene TRBV3-2) with TRBJ1-4, with 7 bases matching TRBD1. The junction had 10 bases not matched to a gene; V was cut back by 4 bases and J by 8 bases. Germline lookup yields CDR1 LGHDT and CDR2 YNNKEL (reference sequence). The CDR3 runs 15 residues. The chain's CDR3 is CASSPTGEKSEKLFF. DNA for the CDR3: TGTGCCAGCAGCCCAACAGGGGAAAAGAGCGAAAAACTGTTTTTT.

This chain joins TRBV2 and TRBJ2-6, with D possibly being TRBD2 (5 bases). Trimming removed 1 base at V and 4 bases at J, with 14 bases between. This CDR3 is 17 amino acids long. Germline-derived CDR1 and CDR2 are SNHLY and FYNNEI. CDR3 sequence (DNA): TGTGCCAGCAGTGAAGATCCCGCGGGCAGGGGGGCCAACGTCCTGACTTTC. It is translated as CASSEDPAGRGANVLTF.